The text below deals with one T cell receptor beta chain. The entry originates in a study of blood T cell repertoires in COVID-19. Study context: Whether acute or convalescent, the COVID-19 samples came from the United States, Italy and Spain. Sources were T cells, B-cell-depleted T cells, or PBMCs; the material itself was cDNA or gDNA.

Using immunoSEQ multiplex PCR, the repertoire was profiled, and TCRdb retains in-frame clones only, with some absent. The data hold 200,000 to 300,000 clones, with about 83% observed a single time. Looked up from germline, CDR1 is SGHTA and CDR2 is FQGNSA. The CDR3 extends over 15 amino acids. Trimming left V 3 bases short and J 0 bases short, with 9 bases between. The rearrangement joins TRBV7-2 to TRBJ2-4, with D perhaps matching TRBD1 (5 bases). What was sequenced was peripheral blood. The clonotype comes from a human donor in a cohort sampled during active COVID-19. CDR3 bases: TGTGCCAGCAGCTTTCAGGGATTAGCCAAAAACATTCAGTACTTC. As protein: CASSFQGLAKNIQYF.